The 28 T cell receptor beta chains given below trace back to one sample, sequenced in a study of CD8+CD57+ T cells in acquired aplastic anemia. All patients picked for sequencing had shown, by flow cytometry, an expansion of CD8+CD57+ cells. Genomic DNA templated the TCR beta VDJ and CDR3 profiling. TCRdb called the reads again in MiXCR, with one record for every CDR3 protein. The sample yields about 160,000 distinct CDR3 sequences, 40% to 50% seen once. The material sequenced was sorted CD4+, CD8+, or CD8+CD57+ T cells (not recorded which) from PBMCs. The receptor source for this set is a human donor with aplastic anemia.

About this clonotype: A read error may be the cause here, since a much bigger clone is one base away. The V call is TRBV11-1, the J call TRBJ2-1; TRBD2 might be the D (6 bases). The CDR3 loop spans 16 amino acids. Per germline, CDR1 SGHAT and CDR2 FQDESV (reference sequence). This CDR3 is CASGLLEGMRDSEQFF. CDR3 coding DNA: TGTGCCAGCGGCTTATTGGAGGGTATGAGGGACTCAGAGCAGTTCTTC.

This clonotype was counted at least ten times. Mismatch with germline at one junction end may stem from a read error. The rearrangement joins TRBV2 to TRBJ1-5; 7 bases map to TRBD1. Germline values: CDR1 SNHLY, CDR2 FYNNEI. The length of the CDR3 is 10 residues. CDR3 residues: CASTGGDRFF. For the CDR3, the DNA is TGTGCCAGCACTGGCGGGGACAGATTTTTT.

This clonotype occurred many times. The V and J genes are TRBV7-9 and TRBJ1-1, with 8 bases fitting TRBD1. The CDR3 covers 18 residues. Germline V gene data show CDR1 as SEHNR and CDR2 as FQNEAQ (reference sequence). After removal of 5 bases from V and 3 bases from J, the junction contained 17 bases not matched to a gene. The CDR3 DNA follows: TGTGCCAGCAGCCCCTCGGACAGGGAAATGGTTCGTGACACTGAAGCTTTCTTT. Protein: CASSPSDREMVRDTEAFF.

The CDR3 coding sequence is TGCGCCAGCAGCTTGGACAGGGGGCCGGATGAGCAGTACTTC. It yields the protein CASSLDRGPDEQYF. The chain has TRBV5-1 and TRBJ2-5; TRBD1 matches 9 bases. V dropped 0 bases and J dropped 11; count of bases not matched to a gene: 8. The CDR3 runs 14 residues. Germline CDR1 SGHRS, CDR2 YFSETQ.

V gene TRBV29-1 combines with J gene TRBJ2-6; D is undetermined. Germline V lookup: CDR1 SQVTM, CDR2 ANQGSEA. This CDR3 has 13 residues. V lost 0 bases and J lost 4, with 4 bases in between. The CDR3 loop is CSVEDWGANVLTF. CDR3 coding DNA: TGCAGCGTTGAAGATTGGGGGGCCAACGTCCTGACTTTC.

CDR3 sequence (DNA): TGTGCCAGCAGACCCAATCCCGGACAGAGCAATCAGCCCCAGCATTTT. Protein sequence: CASRPNPGQSNQPQHF. The genes are TRBV2 and TRBJ1-5; tentatively, D is TRBD1 (6 bases). Germline loops: CDR1 SNHLY, CDR2 FYNNEI. This CDR3 has 16 residues. Trimming removed 6 bases at V and 1 base at J, with 16 bases between. The complete variable domain, with remaining parts taken from reference TRBV2 and TRBJ1-5, reads EPEVTQTPSHQVTQMGQEVILRCVPISNHLYFYWYRQILGQKVEFLVSFYNNEISEKSEIFDDQFSVERPDGSNFTLKIRSTKLEDSAMYFCASRPNPGQSNQPQHFGDGTRLSIL.

In this sample, this clonotype turned up a few times. With a much larger clone just one base away, this may be a read error. This sequence joins TRBV7-3 and TRBJ2-1; 9 positions agree with TRBD1. The germline V gene encodes CDR1 SGHTA and CDR2 FQGTGA. This CDR3 region has 15 residues. The CDR3 coding sequence is TGTGCCAGCGGCTTAACAGGGGGCGAGTACAATGAGCAGTTCTTC. It codes for CASGLTGGEYNEQFF.

The rearrangement joins TRBV20-1 to TRBJ2-3; 11 bases fit TRBD2. V was clipped by 3 bases and J by 0 bases; unmatched bases: 11. CDR1 and CDR2 from the germline V gene are DFQATT and SNEGSKA (reference sequence). The CDR3 spans 18 residues. CDR3 residues: CSASGPFSGRGSTDTQYF. DNA of the CDR3: TGCAGTGCTAGCGGCCCTTTTAGCGGGAGGGGGAGCACAGATACGCAGTATTTT.

V gene TRBV19 combines with J gene TRBJ1-1; D ambiguous. V lost 11 bases, J lost 7 bases, and 17 bases lay in between. This CDR3 is built from 12 residues. Germline V lookup: CDR1 LNHDA, CDR2 SQIVND (reference sequence). For the CDR3, the DNA is TGTGCCGCCAAGACGTCCTACCTTGAAGCTTTCTTT. This encodes CAAKTSYLEAFF. Looking up the rest from reference TRBV19 and TRBJ1-1 gives the full variable domain: DGGITQSPKYLFRKEGQNVTLSCEQNLNHDAMYWYRQDPGQGLRLIYYSQIVNDFQKGDIAEGYSVSREKKESFPLTVTSAQKNPTAFYLCAAKTSYLEAFFGQGTRLTVV.

This clonotype was seen only once. Given a much more abundant clone one base away, this may be a read error. The chain uses TRBV12-5 and TRBJ1-2; D is ambiguous. The CDR3 has 15 amino acids. The ends were cut back, 3 bases at V and 4 bases at J, with 15 bases in the middle. Germline-derived CDR1 and CDR2 are LGHNT and FRNRAP. The CDR3 nucleotides are TGTGCTAGTGGTTTCGTCCCCGAAGTGGGCTATGGCTACACCTTC. Residues: CASGFVPEVGYGYTF. Full variable domain (missing parts from reference TRBV12-5 and TRBJ1-2): DARVTQTPRHKVTEMGQEVTMRCQPILGHNTVFWYRQTMMQGLELLAYFRNRAPLDDSGMPKDRFSAEMPDATLATLKIQPSEPRDSAVYFCASGFVPEVGYGYTFGSGTRLTVV.

This chain uses TRBV27 with TRBJ2-1; no firm D call. This CDR3 is built from 13 residues. V was clipped by 2 bases and J by 8 bases, with 10 bases between them. Germline CDR1 and CDR2: MNHEY and SMNVEV (reference sequence). CDR3 loop: CASSLEGMDEQFF. The CDR3 bases are TGTGCCAGCAGTTTAGAAGGGATGGATGAGCAGTTCTTC.

Of note for this clonotype: This may stem from a read error, because a much larger clone lies one nucleotide away. CDR3 residues: CASSYLSDRQYGYTF. The DNA for the CDR3 is TGTGCCAGCAGTTACTTAAGTGACAGACAGTATGGCTACACCTTC. The rearrangement links TRBV6-5 to TRBJ1-2; D possibly corresponds to TRBD1 (5 bases). V lost 1 base, J lost 5 bases, and 14 bases lay in between. The V gene's germline CDR1 is MNHEY and CDR2 SVGAGI. This CDR3 contains 15 residues.

This chain connects TRBV4-3 to TRBJ1-5; 7 bases match TRBD1. Germline trimming cut 0 bases from V and 5 bases from J; bases unmatched to any gene: 4. CDR1 is LGHNA and CDR2 is YSLEER in the germline V gene. This CDR3 comprises 15 residues. Here the CDR3 DNA reads TGCGCCAGCAGCCAAGACTCGACAGGGCATCAGCCCCAGCATTTT. Amino acid sequence: CASSQDSTGHQPQHF.

This clonotype appeared many times. CDR3 coding DNA: TGTGCCAGCGGGGACACCTCCTACGAGCAGTACTTC. Its translation is CASGDTSYEQYF. The rearrangement joins TRBV2 to TRBJ2-7, with a possible D match to TRBD1 (6 bases). The CDR3 is 12 amino acids. Germline V lookup: CDR1 SNHLY, CDR2 FYNNEI. V was pared by 8 bases and J by 0 bases, with 8 bases between.

This clonotype was observed at least ten times. V and J are TRBV9 and TRBJ2-1; the match to TRBD2 covers 12 bases. The CDR3 covers 17 residues. Germline V CDR1 and CDR2: SGDLS, YYNGEE. V shed 0 bases and J 6 bases; nucleotides not matched to a gene: 7. CDR3 nucleotide sequence: TGTGCCAGCAGCGTAGGGACTAGCGGGACTCTAGGCAATGAGCAGTTCTTC. Its protein is CASSVGTSGTLGNEQFF.

The V gene is TRBV27, the J gene TRBJ2-6; D unresolved. Trimming took off 2 bases at V and 0 bases at J, with 8 bases between the two ends. This CDR3 has 16 residues. CDR1 is MNHEY, CDR2 SMNVEV, per germline (reference sequence). CDR3 sequence (DNA): TGTGCCAGCAGTTTAAACAGCTTCTCTGGGGCCAACGTCCTGACTTTC. Its translation: CASSLNSFSGANVLTF.

The rearrangement uses TRBV10-2 and TRBJ2-7, with a tentative D call TRBD1 (6 bases). The germline gives CDR1 WSHSY, CDR2 SAAADI. This CDR3 comprises 14 residues. Trimming removed 3 bases from V and 3 bases from J, with 12 bases in between. In DNA form, the CDR3 reads TGCGCCAGCAGTGATGAGGACAGCAGCTACGAGCAGTACTTC. It codes for CASSDEDSSYEQYF.

The chain uses TRBV10-3 and TRBJ2-2; 9 nucleotides align to TRBD1. The J segment lost 5 bases and the V segment lost 8 bases, leaving 6 bases of the junction unmatched. The V gene's germline CDR1 is ENHRY and CDR2 SYGVKD. This CDR3 contains 14 residues. The CDR3 loop reads CAIGTGSGTGELFF. The CDR3 coding sequence is TGTGCCATCGGGACAGGGTCAGGGACCGGGGAGCTGTTTTTT.

This chain joins TRBV2 and TRBJ2-7; 7 bases match TRBD2. Trimming took 7 bases from V and 1 from J; bases not matched to a gene: 7. There are 14 residues in the CDR3. In germline, CDR1 is SNHLY, CDR2 FYNNEI. The DNA for the CDR3 is TGTGCCAGCACGTATGGGACTAATTCCTACGAGCAGTACTTC. It codes for CASTYGTNSYEQYF.

The V gene is TRBV24-1, the J gene TRBJ1-5; TRBD1 matches at 7 bases. V shed 2 bases, J shed 2 bases, and the junction held 5 bases outside the gene matches. The CDR3 extends over 16 amino acids. Germline CDR1 reads KGHDR; CDR2 reads SFDVKD. The CDR3 DNA follows: TGTGCCACCAGTGATTCAGGGGGGGTGGGCAATCAGCCCCAGCATTTT. Amino acids: CATSDSGGVGNQPQHF.

This chain joins TRBV5-5 and TRBJ2-7, with 12 positions matching TRBD2. This CDR3 contains 15 residues. Germline loops: CDR1 SGHKS, CDR2 YYEKEE (reference sequence). After removal of 4 bases from V and 1 base from J, the junction contained 3 bases not matched to a gene. CDR3 coding DNA: TGTGCCAGCAGCGTCACTAGCGGGAGGTCCTACGAGCAGTACTTC. Its translation: CASSVTSGRSYEQYF. Supplemented by reference TRBV5-5 and TRBJ2-7, the full variable domain reads DAGVTQSPTHLIKTRGQQVTLRCSPISGHKSVSWYQQVLGQGPQFIFQYYEKEERGRGNFPDRFSARQFPNYSSELNVNALLLGDSALYLCASSVTSGRSYEQYFGPGTRLTVT.

This clonotype was detected ten times or more. This sequence joins TRBV4-3 and TRBJ1-2; weak D call: TRBD1 (6 bases). The CDR3 covers 15 residues. Germline V lookup: CDR1 LGHNA, CDR2 YSLEER. V was clipped by 4 bases and J by 2 bases, with 14 bases between them. CDR3 in DNA: TGCGCCAGCAGCCCACGCGAGCAGGGGAACTATGGCTACACCTTC. Amino acid sequence: CASSPREQGNYGYTF.

At least ten counts were recorded for this clonotype. The chain links TRBV5-1 to TRBJ2-7; D unresolved. Trimming pared 0 bases from V and 2 bases from J, leaving 15 bases between. The CDR3 spans 16 residues. Per the germline V gene, CDR1 is SGHRS and CDR2 is YFSETQ. Here the CDR3 reads CASSLGIGQAAYEQYF. In DNA, the CDR3 is TGCGCCAGCAGCTTGGGAATAGGCCAGGCGGCCTACGAGCAGTACTTC. Full variable domain (outside the CDR3, taken from reference TRBV5-1 and TRBJ2-7): KAGVTQTPRYLIKTRGQQVTLSCSPISGHRSVSWYQQTPGQGLQFLFEYFSETQRNKGNFPGRFSGRQFSNSRSEMNVSTLELGDSALYLCASSLGIGQAAYEQYFGPGTRLTVT.

The chain carries TRBV2 and TRBJ2-1; TRBD1 might be the D (8 bases). The germline V and J ends were trimmed by 11 bases and 11 bases, with 22 bases remaining between them. The CDR3 has 13 amino acids. Germline lookup yields CDR1 SNHLY and CDR2 FYNNEI. The CDR3 sequence is CAGKQGGSDKQFF. For the CDR3, the DNA is TGTGCCGGCAAACAGGGGGGGAGCGATAAGCAGTTCTTC.

In the case of this clonotype: As the CDR3 is not closed by the conserved phenylalanine or tryptophan, this likely results from a read error. The chain's CDR3 is CSARSEAGWSNQPQHC. The CDR3 DNA reads TGCAGTGCTAGAAGTGAGGCGGGATGGAGCAATCAGCCCCAGCATTGT. The chain uses TRBV20-1 and TRBJ1-5; D unclear. Germline CDR1 DFQATT, CDR2 SNEGSKA (reference sequence). Trimming pared 2 bases from V and 1 base from J, leaving 15 bases between. The CDR3 spans 16 residues.

This clonotype was counted a few times. The DNA for the CDR3 is TGCAGCGTAGCCTCTAACACTGAAGCTTTCTTT. This translates into CSVASNTEAFF. This chain uses TRBV29-1 with TRBJ1-1; D gene uncertain. Germline assignment: CDR1 SQVTM and CDR2 ANQGSEA. CDR3 length: 11 amino acids. V dropped 6 bases and J dropped 2 bases, with 7 bases sitting between them.

This clonotype showed up just a few times. J is TRBJ1-1 and V is TRBV29-1; weak D call: TRBD1 (6 bases). Per germline, CDR1 SQVTM and CDR2 ANQGSEA. The CDR3 runs 11 residues. With 8 bases removed from V and 5 bases from J, the gap between germline ends came to 12 bases. The CDR3 sequence: CSPWGATEAFF. In DNA, the CDR3 is TGCAGCCCATGGGGGGCAACTGAAGCTTTCTTT.

The chain employs TRBV25-1 and TRBJ2-3; D might be TRBD2 (6 bases). Germline V gene lookup returns CDR1 MGHDK and CDR2 SYGVNS. Trimming pared 3 bases from V and 1 base from J, leaving 14 bases between. The CDR3 contains 16 residues. Here the CDR3 reads CASSEGRRSRTDTQYF. The CDR3 DNA sequence: TGTGCCAGCAGTGAGGGGAGGCGATCCCGCACAGATACGCAGTATTTT.